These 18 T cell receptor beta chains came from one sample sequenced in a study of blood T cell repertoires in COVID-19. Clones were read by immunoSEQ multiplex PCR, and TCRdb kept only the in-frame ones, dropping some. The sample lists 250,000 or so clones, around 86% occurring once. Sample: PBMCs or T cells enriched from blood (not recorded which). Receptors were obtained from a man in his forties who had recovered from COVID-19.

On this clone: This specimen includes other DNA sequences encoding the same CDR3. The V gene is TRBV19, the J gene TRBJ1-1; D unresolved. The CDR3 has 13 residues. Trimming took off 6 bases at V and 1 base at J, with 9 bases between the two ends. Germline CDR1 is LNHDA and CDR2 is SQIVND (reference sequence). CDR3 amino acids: CASSTTGNTEAFF. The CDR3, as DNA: TGTGCCAGTAGCACGACGGGGAACACTGAAGCTTTCTTT.

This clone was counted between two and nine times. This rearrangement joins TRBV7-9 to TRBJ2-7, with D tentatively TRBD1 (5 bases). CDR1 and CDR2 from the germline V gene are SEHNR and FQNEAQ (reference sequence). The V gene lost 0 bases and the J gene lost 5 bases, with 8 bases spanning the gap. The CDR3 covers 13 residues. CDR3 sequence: CASSLAQGNEQYF. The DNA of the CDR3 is TGTGCCAGCAGCTTAGCCCAGGGAAACGAGCAGTACTTC.

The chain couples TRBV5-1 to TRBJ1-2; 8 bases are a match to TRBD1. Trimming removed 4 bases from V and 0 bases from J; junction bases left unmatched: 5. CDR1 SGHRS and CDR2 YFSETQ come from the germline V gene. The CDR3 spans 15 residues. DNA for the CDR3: TGCGCCAGCAGCCTACAGGGGGGAGCTAACTATGGCTACACCTTC. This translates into CASSLQGGANYGYTF.

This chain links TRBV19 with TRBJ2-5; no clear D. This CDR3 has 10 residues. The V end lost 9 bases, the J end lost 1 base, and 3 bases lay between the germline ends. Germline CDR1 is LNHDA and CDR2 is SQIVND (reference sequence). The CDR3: CASGQETQYF. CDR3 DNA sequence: TGTGCCAGCGGCCAAGAGACCCAGTACTTC.

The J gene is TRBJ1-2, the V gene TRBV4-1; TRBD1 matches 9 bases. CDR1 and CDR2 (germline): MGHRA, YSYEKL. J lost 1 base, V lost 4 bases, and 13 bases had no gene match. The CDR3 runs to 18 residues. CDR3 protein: CASSLRIAGQGFNYGYTF. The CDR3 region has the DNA TGCGCCAGCAGCCTCAGGATTGCAGGACAGGGGTTTAACTATGGCTACACCTTC.

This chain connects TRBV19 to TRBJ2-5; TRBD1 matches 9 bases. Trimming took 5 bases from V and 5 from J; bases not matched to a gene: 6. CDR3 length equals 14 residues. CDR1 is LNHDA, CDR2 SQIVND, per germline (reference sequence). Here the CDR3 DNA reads TGTGCCAGTAGTGGGACCGGGACAGGGGAGACCCAGTACTTC. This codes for CASSGTGTGETQYF. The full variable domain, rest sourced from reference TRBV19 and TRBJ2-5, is DGGITQSPKYLFRKEGQNVTLSCEQNLNHDAMYWYRQDPGQGLRLIYYSQIVNDFQKGDIAEGYSVSREKKESFPLTVTSAQKNPTAFYLCASSGTGTGETQYFGPGTRLLVL.

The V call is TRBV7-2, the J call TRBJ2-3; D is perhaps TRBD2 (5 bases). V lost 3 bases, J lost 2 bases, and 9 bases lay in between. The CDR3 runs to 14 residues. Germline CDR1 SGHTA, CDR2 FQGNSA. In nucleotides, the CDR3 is TGTGCCAGCAGCTTTGCCCTAGCCACAGATACGCAGTATTTT. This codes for CASSFALATDTQYF. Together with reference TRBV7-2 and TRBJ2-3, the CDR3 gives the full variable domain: GAGVSQSPSNKVTEKGKDVELRCDPISGHTALYWYRQSLGQGLEFLIYFQGNSAPDKSGLPSDRFSAERTGGSVSTLTIQRTQQEDSAVYLCASSFALATDTQYFGPGTRLTVL.

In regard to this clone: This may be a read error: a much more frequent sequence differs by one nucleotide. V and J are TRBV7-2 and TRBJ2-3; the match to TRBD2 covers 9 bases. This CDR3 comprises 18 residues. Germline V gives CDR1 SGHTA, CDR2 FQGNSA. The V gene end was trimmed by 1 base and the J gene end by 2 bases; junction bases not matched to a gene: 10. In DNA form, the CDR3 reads TGTGCCAGCAGCTTAGGGGTCGGCGGGGGGGGTAACACAGATACGCAGTATTTT. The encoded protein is CASSLGVGGGGNTDTQYF.

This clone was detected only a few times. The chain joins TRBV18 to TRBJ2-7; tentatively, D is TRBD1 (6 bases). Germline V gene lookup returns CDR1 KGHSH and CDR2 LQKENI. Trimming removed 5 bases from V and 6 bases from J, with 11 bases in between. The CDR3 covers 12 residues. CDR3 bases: TGTGCCAGCTCAGGACAGCCCCGCGAGCAGTACTTC. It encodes CASSGQPREQYF.

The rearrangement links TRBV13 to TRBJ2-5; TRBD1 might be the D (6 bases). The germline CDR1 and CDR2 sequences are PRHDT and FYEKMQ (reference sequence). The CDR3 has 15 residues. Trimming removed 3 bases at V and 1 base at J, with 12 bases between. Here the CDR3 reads CASSLQGSPQETQYF. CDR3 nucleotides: TGTGCCAGCAGCTTGCAGGGGTCTCCCCAAGAGACCCAGTACTTC.

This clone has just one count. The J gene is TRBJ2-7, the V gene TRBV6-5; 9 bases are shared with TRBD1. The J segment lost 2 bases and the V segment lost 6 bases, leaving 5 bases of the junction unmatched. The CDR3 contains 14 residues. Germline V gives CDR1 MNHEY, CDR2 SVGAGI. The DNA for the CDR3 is TGTGCCAGCAGCAAGGACAGGGGCGCCTACGAGCAGTACTTC. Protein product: CASSKDRGAYEQYF.

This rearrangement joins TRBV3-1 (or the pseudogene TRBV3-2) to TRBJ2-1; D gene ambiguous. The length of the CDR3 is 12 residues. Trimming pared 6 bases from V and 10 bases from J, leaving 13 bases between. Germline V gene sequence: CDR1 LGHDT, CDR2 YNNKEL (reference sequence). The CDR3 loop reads CASSTRLVEQFF. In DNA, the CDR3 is TGTGCCAGCAGTACCAGGCTCGTGGAGCAGTTCTTC.

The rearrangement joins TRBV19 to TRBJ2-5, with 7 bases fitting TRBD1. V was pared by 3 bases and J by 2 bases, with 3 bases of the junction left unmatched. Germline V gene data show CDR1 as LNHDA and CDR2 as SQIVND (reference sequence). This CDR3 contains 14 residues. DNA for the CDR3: TGTGCCAGTAGTATCCGGGACAGACAAGAGACCCAGTACTTC. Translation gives CASSIRDRQETQYF. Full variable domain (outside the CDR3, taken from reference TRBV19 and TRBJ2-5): DGGITQSPKYLFRKEGQNVTLSCEQNLNHDAMYWYRQDPGQGLRLIYYSQIVNDFQKGDIAEGYSVSREKKESFPLTVTSAQKNPTAFYLCASSIRDRQETQYFGPGTRLLVL.

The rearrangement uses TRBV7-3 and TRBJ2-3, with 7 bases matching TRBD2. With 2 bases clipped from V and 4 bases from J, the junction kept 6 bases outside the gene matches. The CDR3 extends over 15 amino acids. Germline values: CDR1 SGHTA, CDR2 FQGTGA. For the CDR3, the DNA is TGTGCCAGCAGCTTAGGCGGGGGTGACGCAGATACGCAGTATTTT. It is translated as CASSLGGGDADTQYF.

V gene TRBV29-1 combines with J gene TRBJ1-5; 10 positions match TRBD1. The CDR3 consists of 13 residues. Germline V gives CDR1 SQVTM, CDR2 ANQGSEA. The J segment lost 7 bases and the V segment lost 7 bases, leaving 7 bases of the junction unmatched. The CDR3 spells CSAETGGGQPQHF. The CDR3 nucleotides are TGCAGCGCCGAGACAGGGGGCGGGCAGCCCCAGCATTTT. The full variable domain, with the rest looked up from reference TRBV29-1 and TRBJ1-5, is SAVISQKPSRDICQRGTSLTIQCQVDSQVTMMFWYRQQPGQSLTLIATANQGSEATYESGFVIDKFPISRPNLTFSTLTVSNMSPEDSSIYLCSAETGGGQPQHFGDGTRLSIL.

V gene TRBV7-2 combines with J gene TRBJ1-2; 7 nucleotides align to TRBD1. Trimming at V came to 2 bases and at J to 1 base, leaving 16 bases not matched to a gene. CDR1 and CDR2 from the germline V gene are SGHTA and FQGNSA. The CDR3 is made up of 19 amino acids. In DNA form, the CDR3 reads TGTGCCAGCAGCTTATGGCCCCCAAAACAGGGGACCTATAACTATGGCTACACCTTC. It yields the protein CASSLWPPKQGTYNYGYTF.

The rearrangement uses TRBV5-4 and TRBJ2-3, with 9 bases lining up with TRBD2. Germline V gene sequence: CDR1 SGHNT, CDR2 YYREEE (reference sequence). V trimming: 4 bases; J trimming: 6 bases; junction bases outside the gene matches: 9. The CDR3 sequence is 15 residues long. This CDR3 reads CASSRSGSWRDTQYF. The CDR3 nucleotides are TGTGCCAGCAGCCGTAGCGGGAGTTGGCGTGATACGCAGTATTTT.

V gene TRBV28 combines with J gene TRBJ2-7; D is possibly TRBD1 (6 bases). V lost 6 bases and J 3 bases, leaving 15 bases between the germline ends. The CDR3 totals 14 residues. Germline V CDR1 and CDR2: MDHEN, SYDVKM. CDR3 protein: CASSPHDRHYEQYF. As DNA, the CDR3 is TGTGCCAGCAGCCCCCACGACAGGCACTACGAGCAGTACTTC.